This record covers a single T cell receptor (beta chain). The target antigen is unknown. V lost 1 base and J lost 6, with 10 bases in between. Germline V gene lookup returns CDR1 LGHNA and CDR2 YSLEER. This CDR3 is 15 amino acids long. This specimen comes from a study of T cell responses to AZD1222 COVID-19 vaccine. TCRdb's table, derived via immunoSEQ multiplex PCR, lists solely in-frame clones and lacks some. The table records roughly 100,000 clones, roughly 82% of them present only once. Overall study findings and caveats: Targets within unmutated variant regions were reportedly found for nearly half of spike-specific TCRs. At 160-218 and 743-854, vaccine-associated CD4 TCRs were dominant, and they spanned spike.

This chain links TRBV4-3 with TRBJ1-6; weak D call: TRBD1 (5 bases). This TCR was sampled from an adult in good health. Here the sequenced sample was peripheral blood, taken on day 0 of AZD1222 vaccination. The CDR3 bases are TGCGCCAGCAGCCAAGGAGGAGGGGTTAATTCACCCCTCCACTTT. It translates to CASSQGGGVNSPLHF.